The 13 T cell receptor beta chains reported below all come from one sample, sequenced in a study of response to subunit inactivated influenza vaccine listed by TCRdb under 2018. The library was produced with RT-PCR. TCRdb shows the sequencer as Illumina HiSeq 2500. Starting from the raw public reads, TCRdb applied fastp trimming at Q25, assembled clones with MiXCR and retained in-frame beta chains. Rows with a matching CDR3 protein are joined into one entry that keeps the most common DNA and genes. The sample contains approximately 700,000 distinct CDR3 sequences, about 15% of them found a single time. About 9.9% of the sample comes from the top ten. The source was PBMCs from blood, collected about 11 days after vaccination. The receptors stem from a man aged 45 to 65 who received an inactivated influenza vaccine. Donor details come from another sample of the same person, matched by shared clones.

This clonotype was counted only a few times. J is TRBJ2-3 and V is TRBV12-3 or TRBV12-4; possibly TRBD1 for D (6 bases). V gave up 7 bases and J gave up 4 bases, with 21 bases separating them. The CDR3 has 16 residues. The CDR3 protein is CASKKTGVGFADTQYF. CDR3 in DNA: TGTGCCAGCAAGAAGACAGGCGTCGGGTTTGCAGATACGCAGTATTTT.

This clonotype has only a few counts. The V call is TRBV28, the J call TRBJ2-2; 12 nucleotides match TRBD2. The CDR3 extends over 15 amino acids. With V trimmed by 5 bases and J by 6 bases, 4 bases remained unmatched. Per germline, CDR1 MDHEN and CDR2 SYDVKM. As DNA, the CDR3 is TGTGCCAGCAGTACCCGACTAGCGGGAGCCGGGGAGCTGTTTTTT. It encodes CASSTRLAGAGELFF. Full variable domain (rest looked up from reference TRBV28 and TRBJ2-2): DVKVTQSSRYLVKRTGEKVFLECVQDMDHENMFWYRQDPGLGLRLIYFSYDVKMKEKGDIPEGYSVSREKKERFSLILESASTNQTSMYLCASSTRLAGAGELFFGEGSRLTVL.

This chain connects TRBV27 to TRBJ1-5, with TRBD1 matching over 10 bases. Germline CDR1 and CDR2: MNHEY and SMNVEV (reference sequence). V was pared by 2 bases and J by 2 bases, with 12 bases of the junction left unmatched. The CDR3 contains 19 residues. The CDR3 region is CASSLIGTGDGMGNQPQHF. The CDR3 coding sequence is TGTGCCAGCAGTTTAATCGGGACAGGGGACGGTATGGGCAATCAGCCCCAGCATTTT.

The chain couples TRBV20-1 to TRBJ2-5; TRBD1 agrees at 10 bases. From germline, CDR1 is DFQATT and CDR2 SNEGSKA (reference sequence). Unmatched junction bases numbered 6, after V lost 6 bases and J lost 2 bases. CDR3 length: 14 amino acids. CDR3 in DNA: TGCAGTGCGGACCGGGACAGGGGACAAGAGACCCAGTACTTC. Its translation is CSADRDRGQETQYF.

The genes are TRBV5-1 and TRBJ2-5, with 8 bases lining up with TRBD2. Germline assignment: CDR1 SGHRS and CDR2 YFSETQ. This CDR3 contains 14 residues. V lost 3 bases to trimming and J lost 2 bases; unmatched junction nucleotides: 3. The CDR3: CASSWGTRQETQYF. CDR3 DNA sequence: TGCGCCAGCAGCTGGGGGACTAGGCAAGAGACCCAGTACTTC. The full variable domain, in which reference TRBV5-1 and TRBJ2-5 provide the parts outside the CDR3, is KAGVTQTPRYLIKTRGQQVTLSCSPISGHRSVSWYQQTPGQGLQFLFEYFSETQRNKGNFPGRFSGRQFSNSRSEMNVSTLELGDSALYLCASSWGTRQETQYFGPGTRLLVL.

On this clonotype: At one boundary the junction diverges from the germline segment, which might be a read error. The V gene is TRBV6-1, the J gene TRBJ2-3; 7 bases are a match to TRBD2. This CDR3 has 15 residues. Germline V gives CDR1 MNHNS, CDR2 SASEGT. This chain's CDR3 is CDSSQVRGGLGTQYF. The CDR3 nucleotides read TGTGACAGCAGTCAAGTCCGGGGAGGGCTTGGTACGCAGTATTTT.

A few counts support this clonotype. The DNA for the CDR3 is TGTGCCAGCAGCGAGATTTCGGATACGCAGTATTTT. Translation: CASSEISDTQYF. The chain is built from TRBV2 and TRBJ2-3, with D hard to call. The CDR3 has 12 residues. V lost 6 bases and J 6 bases, leaving 10 bases between the germline ends. Germline-derived CDR1 and CDR2 are SNHLY and FYNNEI.

This clonotype was seen many times. The V and J genes are TRBV6-2 or TRBV6-3 and TRBJ2-4; the D call may be TRBD1 or TRBD2 (5 bases each). Germline V gene data show CDR1 as MNHEY and CDR2 as SVGEGT. Trimming cost V 6 bases and J 1 base, with 13 bases left between them. CDR3 size: 15 residues. CDR3 sequence (DNA): TGTGCCAGCAGCACCTCCGGGGCCGCCAAAAACATTCAGTACTTC. This encodes CASSTSGAAKNIQYF.

The V call is TRBV5-6, the J call TRBJ2-1; no clear D gene. Trimming pared 9 bases from V and 3 bases from J, leaving 16 bases between. This CDR3 spans 14 amino acids. Germline CDR1 and CDR2: SGHDT and YYEEEE. The CDR3 loop is CAMSPGPLYNEQFF. The CDR3 DNA reads TGTGCCATGAGCCCCGGGCCCCTCTACAATGAGCAGTTCTTC.

The rearrangement links TRBV20-1 to TRBJ2-1; no firm D call. CDR1 is DFQATT, CDR2 SNEGSKA, per germline (reference sequence). The CDR3 runs to 12 residues. V shed 3 bases and J shed 5 bases, with 8 bases lying between them. The CDR3 DNA sequence: TGCAGTGCTAGCATGCCCGACAATGAGCAGTTCTTC. This translates into CSASMPDNEQFF.

This clonotype was recorded a few times. Here the CDR3 DNA reads TGCAGTGCTAATCCCACCTCCTATAATTCACCCCTCCACTTT. Translating gives CSANPTSYNSPLHF. This chain joins TRBV20-1 and TRBJ1-6; D is undetermined. V was cut by 4 bases and J by 0 bases, with 7 bases left in between. In germline, CDR1 is DFQATT, CDR2 SNEGSKA (reference sequence). CDR3 length equals 14 residues.

This clonotype was found a few times. The CDR3 nucleotides are TGTGCCAGCAGCTTACCCCAGGGAGGGTACATCTCCTACGAGCAGTACTTC. Translated, it gives CASSLPQGGYISYEQYF. The rearrangement joins TRBV7-2 to TRBJ2-7, with 7 bases identical to TRBD2. This CDR3 region has 17 residues. Looked up from germline, CDR1 is SGHTA and CDR2 is FQGNSA. Trimming took 2 bases from V and 0 from J; bases not matched to a gene: 10.

This clonotype occurred many times. This chain links TRBV4-3 with TRBJ2-3, with D perhaps TRBD1 or TRBD2 (5 bases each). This CDR3 region has 12 residues. Looked up from germline, CDR1 is LGHNA and CDR2 is YSLEER. Trimming cost V 0 bases and J 12 bases, with 10 bases left between them. Here the CDR3 reads CASSQDSGPQYF. CDR3 nucleotide sequence: TGCGCCAGCAGCCAAGATTCGGGACCCCAGTATTTT.